The source of this TCR beta chain is a study of T-cell memory formation after mild COVID-19. TCRdb recomputed calls from the 5' RACE reads with MiXCR, one row per CDR3 protein. The sample holds under 90,000 distinct CDR3 sequences, around 13% seen once. The source material was PBMCs or a T cell subset sorted from them (not recorded which). The source of this sequence is an adult woman who had mild COVID-19 (a few samples of this study predate the infection). Cell type and time point are not known.

The CDR3 here is CASSLEGRQPQHF. The CDR3 region has the DNA TGTGCCAGCAGCTTAGAAGGTCGACAGCCCCAGCATTTT. The V and J genes are TRBV7-2 and TRBJ1-5; D is ambiguous. The germline gives CDR1 SGHTA, CDR2 FQGNSA. V was cut by 1 base and J by 7 bases, with 8 bases left in between. The CDR3 runs 13 residues.